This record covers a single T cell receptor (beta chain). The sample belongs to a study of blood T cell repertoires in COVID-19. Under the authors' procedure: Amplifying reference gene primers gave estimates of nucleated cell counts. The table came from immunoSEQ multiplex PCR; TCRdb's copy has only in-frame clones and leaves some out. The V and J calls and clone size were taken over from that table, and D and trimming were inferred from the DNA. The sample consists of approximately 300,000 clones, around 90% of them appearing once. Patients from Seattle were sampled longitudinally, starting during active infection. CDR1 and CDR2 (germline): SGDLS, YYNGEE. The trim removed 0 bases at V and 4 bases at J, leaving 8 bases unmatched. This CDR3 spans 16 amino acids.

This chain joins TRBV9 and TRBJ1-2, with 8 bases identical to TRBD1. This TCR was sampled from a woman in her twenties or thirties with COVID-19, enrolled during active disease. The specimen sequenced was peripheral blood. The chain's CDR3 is CASSVAGTGGAYGYTF. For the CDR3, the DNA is TGTGCCAGCAGCGTAGCCGGGACAGGTGGAGCCTATGGCTACACCTTC.